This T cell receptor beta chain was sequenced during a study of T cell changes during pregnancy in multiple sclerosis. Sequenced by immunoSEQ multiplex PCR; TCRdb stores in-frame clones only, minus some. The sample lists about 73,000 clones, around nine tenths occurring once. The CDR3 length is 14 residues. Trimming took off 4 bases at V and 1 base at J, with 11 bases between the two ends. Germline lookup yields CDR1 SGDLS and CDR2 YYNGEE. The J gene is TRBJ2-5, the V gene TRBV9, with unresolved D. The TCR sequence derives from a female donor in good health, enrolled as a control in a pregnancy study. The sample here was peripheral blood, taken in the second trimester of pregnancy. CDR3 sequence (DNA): TGTGCCAGCAGCCCCCGACACGTCCAAGAGACCCAGTACTTC. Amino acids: CASSPRHVQETQYF.